Each of the 17 T cell receptor beta chains below was sequenced from the same sample in a study of blood T cell repertoires in COVID-19. Data came from immunoSEQ multiplex PCR; TCRdb stores just in-frame clones and leaves some out. This table holds about 360,000 clones, roughly 90% found once. The source material was PBMCs or T cells enriched from blood (not recorded which). The receptors stem from a woman between 40 and 55 years old with acute COVID-19.

A remark on this clone: This sample includes further DNA sequences coding for the same CDR3. V and J are TRBV18 and TRBJ2-5; D perhaps matches TRBD1 (5 bases). Germline V gene sequence: CDR1 KGHSH, CDR2 LQKENI. V was shortened by 6 bases and J by 2 bases, with 10 bases between the two germline ends. This CDR3 contains 13 residues. CDR3 coding DNA: TGTGCCAGCTCCCCAGACAGTCAAGAGACCCAGTACTTC. Encoded protein: CASSPDSQETQYF.

This chain uses TRBV7-2 with TRBJ2-5; 7 positions match TRBD2. The CDR3 spans 14 residues. Germline CDR1 reads SGHTA; CDR2 reads FQGNSA. Germline trimming cut 2 bases from V and 5 bases from J; bases unmatched to any gene: 5. As DNA, the CDR3 is TGTGCCAGCAGCTTATTTCGGGGGGATGAGACCCAGTACTTC. It specifies CASSLFRGDETQYF.

The V call is TRBV27, the J call TRBJ1-5; weak D call: TRBD1 (5 bases). The germline V gene encodes CDR1 MNHEY and CDR2 SMNVEV (reference sequence). The CDR3 is 16 residues long. V lost 5 bases and J lost 0, with 14 bases in between. In nucleotides, the CDR3 is TGTGCCAGCAGTCCGACAGAAAGAGATAGCAATCAGCCCCAGCATTTT. It is translated as CASSPTERDSNQPQHF.

Here the CDR3 reads CATSDRDTYTGELFF. CDR3 bases: TGTGCCACCAGTGACCGTGACACATACACCGGGGAGCTGTTTTTT. The genes are TRBV24-1 and TRBJ2-2, with D uncertain. Germline CDR1 KGHDR, CDR2 SFDVKD. V was pared by 4 bases and J by 3 bases, with 11 bases between. There are 15 residues in the CDR3.

A note on this clone: The sample holds other DNA sequences that translate to the same CDR3. This sequence joins TRBV7-9 and TRBJ2-3, with D perhaps TRBD1 (6 bases). The CDR3 contains 14 residues. The germline V gene has CDR1 SEHNR and CDR2 FQNEAQ (reference sequence). Trimming took 5 bases from V and 0 from J, leaving 9 bases between them. The CDR3 bases are TGTGCCAGCAGCCTGGACAGTAGCACAGATACGCAGTATTTT. It is translated as CASSLDSSTDTQYF.

The chain recombines TRBV11-2 with TRBJ2-2; 7 nucleotides match TRBD2. V lost 0 bases and J lost 6; bases outside the gene matches: 1. There are 14 residues in the CDR3. Germline-derived CDR1 and CDR2 are SGHAT and FQNNGV. CDR3 region: CASSLDRGAGELFF. CDR3 bases: TGTGCCAGCAGCTTAGATCGGGGGGCCGGGGAGCTGTTTTTT.

The rearrangement links TRBV21-1 to TRBJ2-7; the table's D call, TRBD1, was not checked against the DNA. TRBV21-1 is labeled a pseudogene. The CDR3 length is 14 residues. CDR3 bases: TGTGCCAGCAGCAAACGGGGGACAGTCTACGAGCAGTACTTC. It is translated as CASSKRGTVYEQYF.

The chain has TRBV10-2 and TRBJ1-2, with D unclear. Per germline, CDR1 WSHSY and CDR2 SAAADI. The CDR3 covers 14 residues. V was trimmed by 3 bases and J by 2 bases, leaving 10 bases between them. Here the CDR3 DNA reads TGCGCCAGCAGTGAAGGGAGTGGGAACTATGGCTACACCTTC. Translating it yields CASSEGSGNYGYTF.

The rearrangement links TRBV19 to TRBJ2-3; 10 nucleotides line up with TRBD1. CDR3 length: 16 residues. The germline V gene has CDR1 LNHDA and CDR2 SQIVND (reference sequence). V dropped 4 bases and J dropped 3; count of bases not matched to a gene: 7. The CDR3 spells CASSTRGQGVTDTQYF. The DNA for the CDR3 is TGTGCCAGTAGTACTCGAGGACAGGGGGTGACAGATACGCAGTATTTT.

V gene TRBV29-1 combines with J gene TRBJ1-4; 9 nucleotides match TRBD1. CDR1 is SQVTM and CDR2 is ANQGSEA in the germline V gene. V lost 7 bases, J lost 3 bases, and 6 bases stayed unmatched. The CDR3 is made up of 14 amino acids. The CDR3 region is CSGVGTGPNEKLFF. In DNA, the CDR3 is TGCAGCGGCGTGGGGACAGGGCCTAATGAAAAACTGTTTTTT.

This clone was seen only once. The V gene is TRBV6-5, the J gene TRBJ1-2; D is perhaps TRBD1 (5 bases). Germline-derived CDR1 and CDR2 are MNHEY and SVGAGI. The CDR3 is 14 amino acids. With 2 bases removed from V and 4 bases from J, the gap between germline ends came to 11 bases. The CDR3 DNA sequence: TGTGCCAGCAGTTACCCCGGACAAGTCTATGGCTACACCTTC. Amino acids: CASSYPGQVYGYTF.

The CDR3 is CASIAGTDYSPLHF. The CDR3 nucleotides read TGTGCCAGCATCGCGGGAACAGATTATTCACCCCTCCACTTT. This rearrangement joins TRBV2 to TRBJ1-6; D uncertain. Trimming stripped 7 bases from V and 8 bases from J, with 15 bases between. Germline CDR1 reads SNHLY; CDR2 reads FYNNEI. This CDR3 has 14 amino acids.

This sequence joins TRBV18 and TRBJ2-7, with D unclear. CDR3 size: 13 residues. The germline gives CDR1 KGHSH, CDR2 LQKENI. Between the trimmed V and J ends, which lost 3 bases and 4 bases, there was a span of 10 bases. CDR3 loop: CASSPTSSYEQYF. The CDR3 DNA follows: TGTGCCAGCTCACCTACTTCATCTTACGAGCAGTACTTC.

The chain has TRBV5-4 and TRBJ1-2; possible D gene TRBD1, 5 bases. V lost 0 bases, J lost 8 bases, and 14 bases lay in between. The CDR3 totals 14 residues. Germline lookup yields CDR1 SGHNT and CDR2 YYREEE (reference sequence). The DNA for the CDR3 is TGTGCCAGCAGCTTGGTGGCGGGGGAAGGAGGCTACACCTTC. Translation gives CASSLVAGEGGYTF.

The chain combines TRBV4-1 with TRBJ1-1; 11 nucleotides match TRBD1. From germline, CDR1 is MGHRA and CDR2 YSYEKL. This CDR3 is 17 amino acids long. J lost 1 base, V lost 0 bases, and 4 bases had no gene match. The CDR3 coding sequence is TGCGCCAGCAGCCAAGAGGACAGGGGGCGGTGGAACACTGAAGCTTTCTTT. It yields the protein CASSQEDRGRWNTEAFF.

The rearrangement uses TRBV7-9 and TRBJ1-1; no clear D. Germline V gene sequence: CDR1 SEHNR, CDR2 FQNEAQ (reference sequence). Trimming shortened V by 1 base and J by 0 bases, and 9 bases separated the two germline ends. This CDR3 has 15 amino acids. DNA of the CDR3: TGTGCCAGCAGCTTAGGACTGAACCTGAACACTGAAGCTTTCTTT. Its translation is CASSLGLNLNTEAFF.

The chain combines TRBV3-1 (or the pseudogene TRBV3-2) with TRBJ1-6, with 8 bases fitting TRBD1. V was clipped by 4 bases and J by 8 bases; unmatched bases: 19. CDR1 and CDR2 (germline): LGHDT, YNNKEL (reference sequence). This CDR3 region has 19 residues. The CDR3 coding sequence is TGTGCCAGCAGCCCGTCCCGGGACAGGCTAATGTTTCGGGATTCACCCCTCCACTTT. Translated, it gives CASSPSRDRLMFRDSPLHF.